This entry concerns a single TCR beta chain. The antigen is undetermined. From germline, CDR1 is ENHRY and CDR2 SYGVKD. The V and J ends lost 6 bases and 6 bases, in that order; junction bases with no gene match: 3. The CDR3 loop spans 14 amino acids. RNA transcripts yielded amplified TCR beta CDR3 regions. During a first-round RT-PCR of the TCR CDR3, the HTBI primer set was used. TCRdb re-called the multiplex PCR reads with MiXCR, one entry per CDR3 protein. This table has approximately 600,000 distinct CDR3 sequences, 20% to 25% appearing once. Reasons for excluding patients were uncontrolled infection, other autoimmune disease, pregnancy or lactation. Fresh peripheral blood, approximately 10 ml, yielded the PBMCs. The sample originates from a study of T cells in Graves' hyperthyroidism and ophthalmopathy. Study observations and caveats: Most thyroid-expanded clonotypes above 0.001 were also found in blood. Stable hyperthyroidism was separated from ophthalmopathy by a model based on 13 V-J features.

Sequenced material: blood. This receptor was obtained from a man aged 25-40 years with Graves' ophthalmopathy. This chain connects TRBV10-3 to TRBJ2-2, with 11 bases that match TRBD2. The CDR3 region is CAISTSGSPGELFF. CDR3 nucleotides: TGTGCCATCAGCACTAGCGGGAGTCCCGGGGAGCTGTTTTTT.